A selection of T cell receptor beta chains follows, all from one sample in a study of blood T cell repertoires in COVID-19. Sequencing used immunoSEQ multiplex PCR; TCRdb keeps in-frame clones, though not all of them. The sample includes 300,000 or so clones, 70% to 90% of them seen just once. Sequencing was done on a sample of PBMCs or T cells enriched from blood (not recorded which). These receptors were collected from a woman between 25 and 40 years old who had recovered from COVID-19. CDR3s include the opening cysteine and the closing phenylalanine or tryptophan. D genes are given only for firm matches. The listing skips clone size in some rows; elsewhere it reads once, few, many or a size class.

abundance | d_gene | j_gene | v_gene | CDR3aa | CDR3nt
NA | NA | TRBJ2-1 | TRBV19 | CASTRDQVGNEQFF | TGTGCCAGTACCCGGGATCAAGTGGGCAATGAGCAGTTCTTC
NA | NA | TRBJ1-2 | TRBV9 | CASSVASTATNYGYTF | TGTGCCAGCAGCGTAGCTTCAACAGCCACTAACTATGGCTACACCTTC
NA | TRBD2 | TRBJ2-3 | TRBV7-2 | CASSLVGSGGRDTQYF | TGTGCCAGCAGCTTAGTGGGTAGCGGGGGGCGGGATACGCAGTATTTT
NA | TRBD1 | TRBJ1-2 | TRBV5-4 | CASSSDGTGQAFGIFGGYTF | TGTGCCAGCAGCTCGGACGGAACTGGACAGGCGTTTGGGATTTTTGGGGGCTACACCTTC
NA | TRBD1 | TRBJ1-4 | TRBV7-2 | CASSLTGGREKLFF | TGTGCCAGCAGCCTTACAGGGGGCCGTGAAAAACTGTTTTTT
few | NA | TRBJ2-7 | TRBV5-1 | CASSFRGSSSYEQYF | TGCGCCAGCAGCTTTAGGGGCTCCTCATCCTACGAGCAGTACTTC
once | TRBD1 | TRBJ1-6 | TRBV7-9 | CASRGQSSSYNSPLHF | TGTGCCAGCAGGGGACAGTCGAGCTCCTATAATTCACCCCTCCACTTT
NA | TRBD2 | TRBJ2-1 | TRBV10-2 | CASRVAGGPGEQFF | TGCGCCAGCAGAGTAGCGGGGGGGCCGGGTGAGCAGTTCTTC
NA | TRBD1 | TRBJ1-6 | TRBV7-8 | CASSLTAGQGMGGNSPLHF | TGTGCCAGCAGCTTAACCGCGGGACAGGGGATGGGTGGAAATTCACCCCTCCACTTT
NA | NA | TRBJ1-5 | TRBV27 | CASSTIGNQPQHF | TGTGCCAGCTCCACAATTGGCAATCAGCCCCAGCATTTT
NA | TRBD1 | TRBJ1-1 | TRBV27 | CASSLSGQGMNTEAFF | TGTGCCAGCAGTTTATCGGGACAGGGGATGAACACTGAAGCTTTCTTT
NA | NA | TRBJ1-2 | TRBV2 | CASSVLDQVQGYTF | TGTGCCAGCAGTGTGTTGGATCAGGTCCAAGGCTACACCTTC
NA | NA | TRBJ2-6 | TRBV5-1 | CASEDGSGANVLTF | TGCGCCAGCGAAGACGGGTCTGGGGCCAACGTCCTGACTTTC
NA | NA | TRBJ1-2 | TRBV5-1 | CASSLVQGFNYGYTF | TGCGCCAGCAGCTTGGTTCAGGGATTTAACTATGGCTACACCTTC
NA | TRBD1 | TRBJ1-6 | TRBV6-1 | CASSESQGVFPLHF | TGTGCCAGCAGTGAGTCACAGGGGGTCTTCCCCCTCCACTTT
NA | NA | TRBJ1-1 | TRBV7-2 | CASSLGTRNTEAFF | TGTGCCAGCAGCTTAGGGACACGGAACACTGAAGCTTTCTTT
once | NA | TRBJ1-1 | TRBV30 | CAWSSHAGTEAFF | TGTGCCTGGAGCTCCCATGCAGGGACTGAAGCTTTCTTT
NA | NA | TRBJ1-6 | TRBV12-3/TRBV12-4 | CASFRGLNSPLHF | TGTGCCTCCTTTAGGGGCCTTAATTCACCCCTCCACTTT
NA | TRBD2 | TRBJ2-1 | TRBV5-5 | CASSLDSGDYNEQFF | TGTGCCAGCAGCTTGGATAGCGGGGACTACAATGAGCAGTTCTTC
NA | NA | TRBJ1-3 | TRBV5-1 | CASTPTVQSSGNTIYF | TGCGCCAGCACCCCGACAGTACAATCCTCTGGAAACACCATATATTTT
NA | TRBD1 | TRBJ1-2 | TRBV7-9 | CASSLGRTGRNYGYTF | TGTGCCAGCAGCTTAGGGAGGACAGGGAGGAACTATGGCTACACCTTC
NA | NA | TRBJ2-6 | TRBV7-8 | CASSLRQYTGANVLTF | TGTGCCAGCAGCTTACGACAGTATACTGGGGCCAACGTCCTGACTTTC
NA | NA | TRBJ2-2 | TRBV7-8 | CASSLQDTGELFF | TGTGCCAGCAGCCTTCAGGACACCGGGGAGCTGTTTTTT
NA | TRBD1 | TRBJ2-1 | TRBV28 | CASSTTWDRVSYNEQFF | TGTGCCAGCAGTACCACCTGGGACAGGGTGTCGTACAATGAGCAGTTCTTC